This TCR beta chain was recovered during a study of T cell responses to AZD1222 COVID-19 vaccine (dated by TCRdb to the early 2020s). Study-wide context: Because spike-specific TCR depth and breadth did not differ between the two schedules, AZD1222 recipients who got a second dose at roughly 4 weeks were pooled with those who got a second dose at roughly 12 weeks. TCR sequencing was performed for fewer than 250 trial participants, of whom 200 to 220 were given two doses of AZD1222 and about 25 were given two doses of MenACWY control vaccine. Trial participants were enrolled by age into 18-55, 56-69 and 70-plus year subgroups, with roughly 160, 29 and 62 TCR-sequenced participants respectively. Study-wide conclusions, independent of this receptor: Participants were mostly white British and included more females than males, and it was suggested by the authors that clonal diversity may have been underestimated. Conclusions about previously exposed vaccinees were limited because only 5 or 6 AZD1222 recipients were SARS-CoV-2 seropositive at baseline. In the small 56-69-year group, the increase in depth fell short of significance, most likely because of low power. Because no samples from the day 14 peak response were available, repertoires could be characterized only after the peak T cell response. After two AZD1222 doses, both the breadth and the depth of spike-specific TCRs were significantly higher than at day 0 and than in MenACWY recipients. Vaccine-associated CD4 TCRs spanned the whole spike protein, with dominant responses in regions 160-218 and 743-854. Reportedly, almost half of the unique spike-specific TCRs recognized epitopes lying outside the regions that are mutated in the B.1.351 and B.1.1.7 variants.

According to the study, the label for this sample's time point signals: baseline before first vaccination. Vaccinee samples were obtained from the UK trials COV001 and COV002, which included a single-blind randomized controlled phase 2/3 trial of AZD1222 (ChAdOx1 nCoV-19) in healthy adults. Trial participant PBMC samples were collected at day 0 and day 28 after the second dose for TCRbeta chain sequencing. The CDR3 contains 14 residues, cysteine and phenylalanine counted. Kept here is only the CDR3 DNA, which spans 42 bases and is read in frame from base 1. Trimming accounts for 2 bases at V and 4 bases at J, while the number of junction bases matched to no gene is 4. Looking up the germline V gene yields CDR1 SGHRS and CDR2 YFSETQ. On this clone: The specificity of this receptor is unknown. Qualities for individual bases were not recorded, and no much larger clone is one base off.

The CDR3 regions of human TCRbeta chains were analyzed by immunosequencing. The study's own analysis went as follows. TCRs in the repertoires were compared against a reference library of SARS-CoV-2-specific TCRs that had been generated with the MIRA antigen-specificity platform. Breadth was defined as the fraction of unique TCRs that were SARS-CoV-2-associated, and depth was defined as the fraction of total T cells that were SARS-CoV-2-associated. Each spike-specific TCR was assigned to its reactive spike region and to a CD4 or CD8 class using the MIRA data. Log10-transformed breadth and depth values were compared by one-way ANOVA with Sidak's multiple comparisons tests. The source is immuneACCESS, and TCRdb retained only in-frame sequences with V and J called. Part of the clones is not carried over; for the studies checked, unresolved V genes explain less than half of this, and the remainder is unexplained. V and J calls and clone size are those listed in that table; D and trimming were worked out from the DNA. For this sample the table gives more than 95,000 clones, of which just over 90% were detected only once. The leading ten clones occupy 6% to 9% of the sample.

The source material was peripheral blood, sampled on day 0 of AZD1222 vaccination. The chain is made from TRBV5-1 and TRBJ2-3, with 7 bases aligning to TRBD2. This sequence originates from an adult in good health. The CDR3 protein: CASSLRRESDTQYF. The base sequence is TGCGCCAGCAGCTTACGGCGGGAGTCAGATACGCAGTATTTT.